The present T cell receptor (beta chain) was sequenced within a study of monozygotic twins with inflammatory bowel disease. CDR3 length: 17 residues. In germline, CDR1 is MGHRA, CDR2 YSYEKL. TCRdb reprocessed the 5' RACE reads, with one entry per CDR3 protein and no DNA. This listing includes over 350,000 distinct CDR3 sequences. Sequenced material: blood. This chain uses TRBV4-1 with TRBJ2-1; TCRdb returns TRBD1, unconfirmable since there is no DNA. This receptor was taken from a human donor with ulcerative colitis or Crohn's disease, or a healthy co-twin of an affected twin (not recorded which). CDR3 amino acids: CASSPSTAGGPVSEQFF.